One and the same sample provided the 18 T cell receptor beta chains below, sequenced in a study of blood T cell repertoires in COVID-19. The protocol was immunoSEQ multiplex PCR, while the TCRdb copy is restricted to in-frame clones and leaves out a portion. The sample contains around 440,000 clones, approximately 88% of which appear only once. Source material: peripheral blood. Every receptor here comes from a woman in her fifties or sixties with COVID-19, enrolled during active disease.

The rearrangement joins TRBV5-1 to TRBJ1-2; a weak D match, TRBD1 (6 bases). The length of the CDR3 is 13 residues. Trimming removed 5 bases from V and 6 bases from J, with 14 bases in between. Germline lookup yields CDR1 SGHRS and CDR2 YFSETQ. The CDR3 coding sequence is TGCGCCAGCAGTCCCCAGGGGCCAAATGGCTACACCTTC. It is translated as CASSPQGPNGYTF.

J is TRBJ2-1 and V is TRBV7-9; tentative D call: TRBD2 (7 bases). Germline values: CDR1 SEHNR, CDR2 FQNEAQ (reference sequence). The CDR3 is made up of 15 amino acids. V was cut by 2 bases and J by 2 bases, with 10 bases left in between. Written as DNA, the CDR3 is TGTGCCAGCAGCTTAAGGGGGGGACCCTACAATGAGCAGTTCTTC. This sequence encodes CASSLRGGPYNEQFF.

The chain has TRBV6-5 and TRBJ2-1; 10 bases agree with TRBD2. The CDR3 runs to 15 residues. J lost 9 bases, V lost 0 bases, and 5 bases had no gene match. Germline assignment: CDR1 MNHEY and CDR2 SVGAGI. The CDR3 bases are TGTGCCAGCAGTTACTCGGAGCGGGGGGGCTCTGAGCAGTTCTTC. This translates into CASSYSERGGSEQFF.

The chain combines TRBV10-3 with TRBJ1-5; D remains ambiguous. Germline V gene sequence: CDR1 ENHRY, CDR2 SYGVKD. The CDR3 runs 13 residues. V lost 4 bases and J lost 3, with 7 bases in between. The chain's CDR3 is CAISGDLNQPQHF. In DNA form, the CDR3 reads TGTGCCATCAGTGGAGATCTCAATCAGCCCCAGCATTTT.

The genes are TRBV6-5 and TRBJ1-3; D not certain. Trimming removed 4 bases at V and 0 bases at J, with 7 bases between. Germline CDR1 and CDR2: MNHEY and SVGAGI. The CDR3 spans 14 residues. The CDR3 is CASSSTPSGNTIYF. The CDR3 DNA is TGTGCCAGCAGTTCTACCCCCTCTGGAAACACCATATATTTT.

The V gene is TRBV9, the J gene TRBJ1-2; 7 positions match TRBD1. The length of the CDR3 is 17 residues. V dropped 3 bases and J dropped 1; count of bases not matched to a gene: 12. CDR1 is SGDLS and CDR2 is YYNGEE in the germline V gene. CDR3 coding DNA: TGTGCCAGCAGCGCCCAGACAGGGCATGTTGGTAACTATGGCTACACCTTC. Residues: CASSAQTGHVGNYGYTF.

The chain links TRBV6-5 to TRBJ2-3; 11 bases line up with TRBD2. V lost 3 bases and J lost 6; bases outside the gene matches: 5. The germline V gene encodes CDR1 MNHEY and CDR2 SVGAGI. This CDR3 region has 15 residues. CDR3 nucleotides: TGTGCCAGCAGTTATAGCGGGGGGGCCGCGGATACGCAGTATTTT. It is translated as CASSYSGGAADTQYF.

The chain links TRBV30 to TRBJ1-1, with 8 bases matching TRBD1. V lost 3 bases, J lost 5 bases, and 8 bases stayed unmatched. CDR3 length equals 14 residues. Germline CDR1 GTSNPN, CDR2 SVGIG (reference sequence). CDR3 loop: CAWSEPGGWTEAFF. The CDR3, as DNA: TGTGCCTGGAGCGAACCAGGGGGCTGGACTGAAGCTTTCTTT.

The J gene is TRBJ1-5, the V gene TRBV5-8; 11 nucleotides match TRBD1. Trimming at V came to 0 bases and at J to 4 bases, leaving 9 bases not matched to a gene. This CDR3 comprises 18 residues. Germline V gene lookup returns CDR1 SGHTS and CDR2 YDEGEE. In nucleotides, the CDR3 is TGTGCCAGCAGCTTGGTAGATGGGACAGGGGGGATGAATCAGCCCCAGCATTTT. Translation: CASSLVDGTGGMNQPQHF.

The chain uses TRBV6-5 and TRBJ2-7, with unresolved D. Trimming removed 2 bases from V and 3 bases from J, with 8 bases in between. Germline V gene lookup returns CDR1 MNHEY and CDR2 SVGAGI. The CDR3 length is 13 residues. The CDR3, as DNA: TGTGCCAGCAGTTACGAGCCTTACTACGAGCAGTACTTC. Residues: CASSYEPYYEQYF.

The chain uses TRBV7-9 and TRBJ1-1, with D perhaps matching TRBD1 (6 bases). CDR1 and CDR2 (germline): SEHNR, FQNEAQ (reference sequence). The V end lost 6 bases, the J end lost 2 bases, and 16 bases lay between the germline ends. The CDR3 extends over 15 amino acids. The CDR3 sequence: CASRKIGGGNTEAFF. As DNA, the CDR3 is TGTGCCAGCAGAAAAATAGGGGGTGGAAACACTGAAGCTTTCTTT.

The chain uses TRBV5-6 and TRBJ2-7; D possibly corresponds to TRBD1 (6 bases). CDR1 and CDR2 (germline): SGHDT, YYEEEE. Trimming stripped 0 bases from V and 5 bases from J, with 9 bases between. This CDR3 has 13 residues. CDR3 protein: CASSLGQVHEQYF. In DNA form, the CDR3 reads TGTGCCAGCAGCTTGGGACAGGTACACGAGCAGTACTTC.

V and J are TRBV18 and TRBJ2-7; 11 positions agree with TRBD1. This CDR3 region has 15 residues. CDR1 is KGHSH and CDR2 is LQKENI in the germline V gene. With V trimmed by 0 bases and J by 2 bases, 0 bases remained unmatched. For the CDR3, the DNA is TGTGCCAGCTCACCACCGGGACAGGGGGCCTACGAGCAGTACTTC. Its protein product is CASSPPGQGAYEQYF.

This clone appeared a single time. This chain joins TRBV12-5 and TRBJ2-7, with D hard to call. The germline V and J ends were trimmed by 1 base and 4 bases, with 8 bases remaining between them. Germline-derived CDR1 and CDR2 are LGHNT and FRNRAP. The CDR3 runs 13 residues. The CDR3: CASGLGQFYEQYF. In nucleotides, the CDR3 is TGTGCTAGTGGTTTGGGTCAATTTTACGAGCAGTACTTC. Full variable domain (rest looked up from reference TRBV12-5 and TRBJ2-7): DARVTQTPRHKVTEMGQEVTMRCQPILGHNTVFWYRQTMMQGLELLAYFRNRAPLDDSGMPKDRFSAEMPDATLATLKIQPSEPRDSAVYFCASGLGQFYEQYFGPGTRLTVT.

The V gene is TRBV10-1, the J gene TRBJ2-7, with D possibly matching TRBD2 (6 bases). V was clipped by 10 bases and J by 3 bases, with 22 bases between them. Germline assignment: CDR1 WNHNN and CDR2 SYGVQD (reference sequence). The CDR3 sequence is 15 residues long. The CDR3 coding sequence is TGCGCCAACCAACTCGGAGGGAGAAGGCGCTACGAGCAGTACTTC. Amino acid sequence: CANQLGGRRRYEQYF.

The chain uses TRBV6-1 and TRBJ1-5; the D is unclear. Trimming left V 1 base short and J 5 bases short, with 18 bases between. The CDR3 totals 17 residues. Germline V CDR1 and CDR2: MNHNS, SASEGT. CDR3 residues: CASSEGSLAGYYQPQHF. The CDR3 nucleotides are TGTGCCAGCAGTGAAGGGTCTTTGGCCGGGTATTATCAGCCCCAGCATTTT.

The V call is TRBV30, the J call TRBJ2-3; tentative D call: TRBD2 (6 bases). V dropped 3 bases and J dropped 5 bases, with 12 bases sitting between them. Per the germline V gene, CDR1 is GTSNPN and CDR2 is SVGIG (reference sequence). The CDR3 extends over 13 amino acids. This CDR3 is CAWRGNGGDTQYF. Written as DNA, the CDR3 is TGTGCCTGGAGAGGGAACGGGGGAGATACGCAGTATTTT.

V is TRBV30 and J is TRBJ1-4; D is unresolved. V lost 4 bases, J lost 2 bases, and 5 bases lay in between. The CDR3 contains 12 residues. Germline V gene data show CDR1 as GTSNPN and CDR2 as SVGIG (reference sequence). The CDR3, as DNA: TGTGCCTGGACAGTTACTAATGAAAAACTGTTTTTT. This encodes CAWTVTNEKLFF.